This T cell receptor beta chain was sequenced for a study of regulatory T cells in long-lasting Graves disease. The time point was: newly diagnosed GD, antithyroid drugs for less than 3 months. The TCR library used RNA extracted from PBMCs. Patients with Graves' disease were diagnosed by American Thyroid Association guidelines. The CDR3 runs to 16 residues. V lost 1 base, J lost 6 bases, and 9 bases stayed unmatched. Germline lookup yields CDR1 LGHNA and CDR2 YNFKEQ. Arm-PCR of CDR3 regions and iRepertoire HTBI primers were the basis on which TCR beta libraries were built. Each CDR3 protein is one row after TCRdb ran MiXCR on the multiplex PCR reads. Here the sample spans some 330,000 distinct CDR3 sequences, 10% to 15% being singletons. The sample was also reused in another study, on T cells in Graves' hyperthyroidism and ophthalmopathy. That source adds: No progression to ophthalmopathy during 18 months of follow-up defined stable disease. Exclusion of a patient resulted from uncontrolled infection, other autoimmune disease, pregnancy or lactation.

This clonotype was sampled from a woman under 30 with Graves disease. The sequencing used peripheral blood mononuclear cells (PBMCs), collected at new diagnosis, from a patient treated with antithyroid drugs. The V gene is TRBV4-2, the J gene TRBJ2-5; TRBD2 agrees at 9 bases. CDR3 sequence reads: CASSQVAAGGGKTQYF. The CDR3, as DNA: TGTGCCAGCAGCCAAGTGGCAGCGGGGGGTGGAAAGACCCAGTACTTC.